The next 28 T cell receptor beta chains were all read from a single sample in a study of beta chain features in type 1 diabetes. The study, taken as a whole, reports: Type 1 diabetes patients had moderately but significantly shorter TCRB CDR3s in all four CD4+ subsets.

The antigens of these receptors remain unknown. What was sequenced were expressed TCRB transcripts, since all of the isolated RNA had been reverse transcribed. This table comes from immunoSEQ multiplex PCR, and its TCRdb copy is limited to in-frame clones, with some not included. The sample includes under 200,000 clones, 9% to 12% of them seen just once. The material sequenced was central memory CD4+ T cells from blood. These receptors all come from a man aged 25-45 years with type 1 diabetes.

This clone was found a few times. The chain combines TRBV5-1 with TRBJ2-1; no definite D call. Trimming stripped 4 bases from V and 0 bases from J, with 5 bases between. The CDR3 length is 13 residues. CDR1 and CDR2 (germline): SGHRS, YFSETQ. The CDR3 reads CASSTSSYNEQFF. The CDR3 DNA reads TGCGCCAGCAGCACGAGCTCCTACAATGAGCAGTTCTTC. Full variable domain (remainder filled in from reference TRBV5-1 and TRBJ2-1): KAGVTQTPRYLIKTRGQQVTLSCSPISGHRSVSWYQQTPGQGLQFLFEYFSETQRNKGNFPGRFSGRQFSNSRSEMNVSTLELGDSALYLCASSTSSYNEQFFGPGTRLTVL.

V usage is TRBV7-8 and J usage is TRBJ2-5; tentative D call: TRBD2 (5 bases). The CDR3 consists of 13 residues. Germline-derived CDR1 and CDR2 are SGHVS and FQNEAQ. V dropped 3 bases and J dropped 4 bases, with 9 bases sitting between them. DNA of the CDR3: TGTGCCAGCAGCTTCCGGGGTAGAGAGACCCAGTACTTC. It is translated as CASSFRGRETQYF.

This clone has just a few counts. V and J are TRBV28 and TRBJ1-5, with D maybe TRBD1 (6 bases). V gave up 6 bases and J gave up 1 base, with 13 bases separating them. The CDR3 has 15 residues. Germline assignment: CDR1 MDHEN and CDR2 SYDVKM. CDR3 in amino acids: CASSAFTGSNQPQHF. CDR3 in DNA: TGTGCCAGCAGCGCTTTTACAGGGAGCAATCAGCCCCAGCATTTT.

The chain carries TRBV11-2 and TRBJ2-1, with D tentatively TRBD2 (5 bases). This CDR3 spans 15 amino acids. Deletions cut 5 bases from V and 4 bases from J, with 15 bases between. Germline CDR1 is SGHAT and CDR2 is FQNNGV. The CDR3 region has the DNA TGTGCCAGCAGCCCTACCAACGGGATTTACAATGAGCAGTTCTTC. Protein product: CASSPTNGIYNEQFF.

Of note for this clone: At the DNA level, this CDR3 is encoded by other sequences in the same sample as well. This rearrangement joins TRBV6-6 to TRBJ1-1, with 7 bases lining up with TRBD1. Germline V gene lookup returns CDR1 MNHNY and CDR2 SVGAGI (reference sequence). V was pared by 6 bases and J by 3 bases, with 4 bases of the junction left unmatched. The CDR3 extends over 13 amino acids. The CDR3 sequence is CASRSTGDTEAFF. CDR3 bases: TGTGCCAGCAGATCTACAGGGGACACTGAAGCTTTCTTT.

This clone has only a few counts. This rearrangement joins TRBV18 to TRBJ2-5; TRBD2 aligns across 9 bases. Germline CDR1 reads KGHSH; CDR2 reads LQKENI. Trimming at V came to 8 bases and at J to 2 bases, leaving 9 bases not matched to a gene. CDR3 size: 15 residues. In nucleotides, the CDR3 is TGTGCCAGCGGGGCCGGGACTAGCTTTCAAGAGACCCAGTACTTC. This translates into CASGAGTSFQETQYF.

This clone was seen more than once but under ten times. The V gene is TRBV20-1, the J gene TRBJ1-2; D gene uncertain. V lost 4 bases, J lost 8 bases, and 11 bases lay in between. The germline gives CDR1 DFQATT, CDR2 SNEGSKA (reference sequence). This CDR3 has 11 residues. CDR3 loop: CSANPGRGYTF. The CDR3 DNA follows: TGCAGTGCTAATCCGGGGAGGGGCTACACCTTC.

This chain's CDR3 is CASSLPQGVYNEQFF. The CDR3 bases are TGCGCCAGCAGTTTACCCCAAGGAGTCTACAATGAGCAGTTCTTC. This rearrangement joins TRBV5-1 to TRBJ2-1; no firm D call. The germline V and J ends were trimmed by 5 bases and 3 bases, with 15 bases remaining between them. Germline V CDR1 and CDR2: SGHRS, YFSETQ. The CDR3 spans 15 residues.

This chain links TRBV9 with TRBJ2-1; 8 positions match TRBD2. CDR1 is SGDLS, CDR2 YYNGEE, per germline. V trimming: 4 bases; J trimming: 9 bases; junction bases outside the gene matches: 15. The CDR3 has 16 residues. CDR3 nucleotides: TGTGCCAGCAGCCCTTCCCTCGGACTAGCAGCAGGTGAGCAGTTCTTC. This gives the protein CASSPSLGLAAGEQFF.

In its sample, this clone was seen a few times. CDR3 region: CASSQGQRNQPQHF. In DNA form, the CDR3 reads TGTGCCAGCAGCCAAGGCCAACGGAATCAGCCCCAGCATTTT. The chain carries TRBV4-2 and TRBJ1-5; D gene uncertain. The CDR3 covers 14 residues. Per germline, CDR1 LGHNA and CDR2 YNFKEQ. Trimming removed 1 base at V and 4 bases at J, with 8 bases between.

This clone was counted a few times. The CDR3 DNA is TGTGCCGTAGGGCAGGGCCGAGAGACCCAGTACTTC. Protein sequence: CAVGQGRETQYF. The rearrangement links TRBV2 to TRBJ2-5, with a tentative D call TRBD1 (5 bases). Looked up from germline, CDR1 is SNHLY and CDR2 is FYNNEI. The CDR3 extends over 12 amino acids. The V gene lost 11 bases and the J gene lost 4 bases, with 14 bases spanning the gap.

The rearrangement uses TRBV27 and TRBJ2-1, with TRBD2 identical over 8 bases. Germline CDR1 MNHEY, CDR2 SMNVEV (reference sequence). After removal of 5 bases from V and 10 bases from J, the junction contained 10 bases not matched to a gene. This CDR3 has 14 residues. The chain's CDR3 is CASSLPAGGAEQFF. In nucleotides, the CDR3 is TGTGCCAGCAGTCTTCCCGCGGGGGGAGCAGAGCAGTTCTTC.

This clone was seen only a few times. The chain couples TRBV2 to TRBJ1-5; no reliable D call. Trimming shortened V by 5 bases and J by 4 bases, and 6 bases separated the two germline ends. The germline V gene has CDR1 SNHLY and CDR2 FYNNEI. The CDR3 runs to 12 residues. CDR3 protein: CASSPQNQPQHF. DNA of the CDR3: TGTGCCAGCAGTCCACAGAATCAGCCCCAGCATTTT.

This clone showed up just once. V and J are TRBV27 and TRBJ1-3, with 8 bases identical to TRBD1. The CDR3 length is 23 residues. CDR1 is MNHEY and CDR2 is SMNVEV in the germline V gene (reference sequence). V was pared by 1 base and J by 0 bases, with 23 bases of the junction left unmatched. This CDR3 reads CASSLLDRGTHPLGWGSGNTIYF. The DNA of the CDR3 is TGTGCCAGCAGTTTATTAGACAGGGGAACCCATCCGCTCGGCTGGGGCTCTGGAAACACCATATATTTT.

The chain uses TRBV27 and TRBJ2-5; 7 nucleotides line up with TRBD2. The CDR3 is 15 residues long. The V gene's germline CDR1 is MNHEY and CDR2 SMNVEV (reference sequence). V shed 0 bases and J 6 bases; nucleotides not matched to a gene: 7. This CDR3 is CASSLSEGGRQTQYF. The CDR3, as DNA: TGTGCCAGCAGTTTATCAGAGGGAGGGCGGCAGACCCAGTACTTC.

Regarding this clone: Distinct nucleotide sequences in the sample also encode this CDR3. The chain has TRBV5-4 and TRBJ2-5; a possible D gene is TRBD2 (6 bases). From germline, CDR1 is SGHNT and CDR2 YYREEE (reference sequence). CDR3 length: 13 residues. The germline V and J ends were trimmed by 0 bases and 5 bases, with 8 bases remaining between them. CDR3 DNA: TGTGCCAGCAGCTTGGCAGGAGGGGAGACCCAGTACTTC. Translation: CASSLAGGETQYF.

This chain joins TRBV5-4 and TRBJ2-3, with 10 bases aligning to TRBD2. V gave up 2 bases and J gave up 2 bases; unmatched junction bases: 5. Germline CDR1 reads SGHNT; CDR2 reads YYREEE (reference sequence). This CDR3 has 16 residues. In nucleotides, the CDR3 is TGTGCCAGCAGCTTATTCGGGACTAGCGCCACAGATACGCAGTATTTT. Translation: CASSLFGTSATDTQYF.

The chain has TRBV7-9 and TRBJ1-2; 11 nucleotides line up with TRBD1. The germline V gene has CDR1 SEHNR and CDR2 FQNEAQ (reference sequence). The CDR3 runs 15 residues. Trimming removed 5 bases from V and 4 bases from J; junction bases left unmatched: 6. In DNA form, the CDR3 reads TGTGCCAGCAGCAGAGGACAGGGGGCGACCTATGGCTACACCTTC. Translating gives CASSRGQGATYGYTF.

This clone was observed a handful of times. The chain uses TRBV29-1 and TRBJ2-7; D is undetermined. The ends were cut back, 3 bases at V and 0 bases at J, with 6 bases in the middle. Germline V gene lookup returns CDR1 SQVTM and CDR2 ANQGSEA. This CDR3 region has 12 residues. CDR3 nucleotides: TGCAGCGTTGAGGCAAACTCCTACGAGCAGTACTTC. This translates into CSVEANSYEQYF.

This clone was found a few times. The gene calls are TRBV29-1 and TRBJ1-1; D call uncertain. The V gene's germline CDR1 is SQVTM and CDR2 ANQGSEA. This CDR3 has 10 amino acids. Deletions cut 4 bases from V and 7 bases from J, with 7 bases between. The CDR3 DNA sequence: TGCAGCGTTGGAAGCGGTGAAGCTTTCTTT. It is translated as CSVGSGEAFF. The full variable domain, with the rest looked up from reference TRBV29-1 and TRBJ1-1, is SAVISQKPSRDICQRGTSLTIQCQVDSQVTMMFWYRQQPGQSLTLIATANQGSEATYESGFVIDKFPISRPNLTFSTLTVSNMSPEDSSIYLCSVGSGEAFFGQGTRLTVV.

This clone turned up a few times. V usage is TRBV15 and J usage is TRBJ2-1, with D perhaps TRBD1 (6 bases). The V end was cut by 3 bases, the J end by 6 bases, with 9 bases between. From germline, CDR1 is LNHNV and CDR2 YYDKDF (reference sequence). There are 13 residues in the CDR3. The DNA of the CDR3 is TGTGCCACCAGCAGGTCCAGGGGCAATGAGCAGTTCTTC. This encodes CATSRSRGNEQFF.

This chain joins TRBV5-4 and TRBJ1-1, with TRBD1 matching over 9 bases. In germline, CDR1 is SGHNT, CDR2 YYREEE (reference sequence). The CDR3 has 12 amino acids. The trim removed 4 bases at V and 6 bases at J, leaving 1 base unmatched. CDR3 bases: TGTGCCAGCAGCGGGACAGGGCCTGAAGCTTTCTTT. This gives the protein CASSGTGPEAFF.

Only a few counts were recorded for this clone. The J gene is TRBJ2-7, the V gene TRBV9; 8 nucleotides match TRBD2. CDR3 length: 17 residues. Trimming took 3 bases from V and 3 from J; bases not matched to a gene: 14. Looked up from germline, CDR1 is SGDLS and CDR2 is YYNGEE. CDR3 DNA: TGTGCCAGCAGCGCCCTTCCCACGAGCGGGAGCGACTACGAGCAGTACTTC. It yields the protein CASSALPTSGSDYEQYF.

This chain links TRBV5-1 with TRBJ2-3, with TRBD2 matching 8 bases. This CDR3 contains 16 residues. From germline, CDR1 is SGHRS and CDR2 YFSETQ. The J segment lost 3 bases and the V segment lost 5 bases, leaving 11 bases of the junction unmatched. CDR3 sequence: CASRPDGGRTTDTQYF. The CDR3 bases are TGCGCCAGCAGACCCGATGGCGGGAGGACGACAGATACGCAGTATTTT.

This clone was observed a few times. The J gene is TRBJ2-5, the V gene TRBV11-2; D possibly corresponds to TRBD1 (6 bases). Germline lookup yields CDR1 SGHAT and CDR2 FQNNGV. Trimming took off 5 bases at V and 4 bases at J, with 14 bases between the two ends. The length of the CDR3 is 14 residues. CDR3 sequence (DNA): TGTGCCAGCAGCAGGGCCAGGGGTGGAGAGACCCAGTACTTC. Its translation: CASSRARGGETQYF.

CDR3 protein: CASRAPEWTATNEKLFF. CDR3 coding DNA: TGTGCCAGCAGAGCACCGGAATGGACTGCAACTAATGAAAAACTGTTTTTT. The V gene is TRBV28, the J gene TRBJ1-4; D unclear. CDR1 is MDHEN, CDR2 SYDVKM, per germline. CDR3 length equals 17 residues. Between the trimmed V and J ends, which lost 6 bases and 0 bases, there was a span of 17 bases.

This clone was observed a handful of times. This CDR3 reads CATSRDAGQPNNEQFF. The CDR3 coding sequence is TGTGCCACCAGCAGGGACGCGGGACAGCCAAACAATGAGCAGTTCTTC. The rearrangement links TRBV15 to TRBJ2-1, with D tentatively TRBD1 (7 bases). The germline V gene has CDR1 LNHNV and CDR2 YYDKDF (reference sequence). V gave up 3 bases and J gave up 5 bases, with 17 bases separating them. The CDR3 totals 16 residues.

The chain recombines TRBV10-3 with TRBJ1-2, with 7 nucleotides matching TRBD1. Trimming cost V 3 bases and J 4 bases; bases outside gene matches: 14. The CDR3 is made up of 17 amino acids. Per germline, CDR1 ENHRY and CDR2 SYGVKD. The CDR3 DNA reads TGTGCCATCAGTGAACACGGGGACAGCGGGGGGACCTATGGCTACACCTTC. Translation gives CAISEHGDSGGTYGYTF.